This T cell receptor (beta chain) stems from a study of human T cells and chemical hapten exposure (dated by TCRdb to about 2021). Looking at the study overall: For sensitization, 2% DPC in acetone was applied to a roughly 2 cm by roughly 2 cm area of upper inner arm skin. The study tracked peripheral blood TCR repertoire changes in vivo during primary and secondary sensitization to the hapten diphenylcyclopropenone (DPC) in alopecia patients. Libraries were pooled for sequencing, and per-sample TCR yields varied mainly because of small differences in library volumes within the pool. Approximately 28 alopecia patients provided blood for TCR sequencing at one to four time points (pre-sensitization, 2, 6 and 24 weeks). Throughout the approximately 25-week study period, patients were also given weekly therapeutic DPC doses on the scalp. Blood samples were taken from patients before sensitization (week 0) and at 2, 6 and about 24 weeks after DPC sensitization. Patch testing on the upper back used Finn chambers containing 0.01% DPC, with scoring done after 6 days according to International Contact Dermatitis Research Group standards. The mostly female patient cohort included alopecia areata with under or over 50% scalp involvement, alopecia totalis and alopecia universalis. What the research found in general, with its limitations: DPC sensitization did not change the number of TCRs with a frequency above 1 in 1000, and there was no evidence of changes in global repertoire structure. All patients had alopecia, a presumed autoimmune disease, so their immune response might differ from that of healthy individuals. Significantly more large CDR3 similarity clusters were formed by expanded TCRs than by pre-sensitization or healthy control sets, consistent with antigen-driven responses. Patch test score correlated positively with the number of PT1 expanded TCRs, reaching significance at thresholds 8, 16 and 32 but not at 4. After repeated subsampling, changes were observed in the strength of the expansion versus patch-test correlation and in the threshold at which the correlation became significant.

This clonotype was detected ten times or more. Its target antigen remains unknown. Base qualities were left out, and no much larger clone turns up one base away. Sample time point, as interpreted from the label and publication: pre-sensitization, week 0. What the treatment or condition label conveys for this sample: therapeutic diphenylcyclopropenone sensitization with weekly scalp DPC. At every patch-test visit, the blood draw took place before the patch test was put on. To be eligible, patients had to be aged 18 to 70, diagnosed with alopecia and judged suitable for DPC therapy, while pregnant patients were excluded. Unfractionated whole blood was collected in Tempus Blood RNA tubes, and total RNA was extracted from that blood. Library construction relied on RACE. Data came from a NextSeq 500. During library preparation, unique molecular identifiers were attached to individual cDNA molecules so that TCRs could be counted in a quantitative, reproducible way. Both TCR alpha and TCR beta chains were sequenced from each blood RNA sample. In the original analysis: The median number of TCRs per sample was over 85,000, ranging from 23,224 to 690,600. V, J and CDR3 annotation of the TCR reads was carried out using the Decombinator software suite. Every sample was subsampled to the same number of TCRs (28,000) for the PS versus PT1 abundance plots. Expanded TCRs were defined as absent before sensitization and observed at least eight times at the 2-week time point. TCRdb trimmed the raw reads at Q25, called clones with MiXCR and kept productive beta chains. Under each unique CDR3 protein, matching rows form one entry showing the most common genes and DNA. Clone size and V and J calls follow TCRdb, not the original study. The sample data list 240,000 or so distinct CDR3 sequences, and more than 6.5% of these were observed just once. Of the sample, 2.3% falls within the top ten clones.

The sequence was collected from a woman between 40 and 55 years old with alopecia areata. Some clones in this sample may be carry-over from other donors' samples. The source was whole blood, collected in connection with sensitization to the hapten diphenylcyclopropenone (DPC).

The CDR3 in this case is CSVGSENTEAFF. The nucleotide sequence is given as TGCAGCGTTGGGAGCGAGAACACTGAAGCTTTCTTT. Rearrangement joined TRBV29-1 to TRBJ1-1; the D segment cannot be called with confidence. V was cut back by 4 bases and J by 1 base, leaving a gap of 7 bases between them. The CDR3 numbers 12 residues from cysteine through phenylalanine. The entry retains the CDR3 DNA only, 36 bases that are in frame from base 1. CDR1 and CDR2, looked up from the germline V gene, are SQVTM and ANQGSEA. The CDR3, completed at both ends by the reference TRBV29-1 and TRBJ1-1 genes, gives the full variable domain SAVISQKPSRDICQRGTSLTIQCQVDSQVTMMFWYRQQPGQSLTLIATANQGSEATYESGFVIDKFPISRPNLTFSTLTVSNMSPEDSSIYLCSVGSENTEAFFGQGTRLTVV.